This T cell receptor beta chain originates from a study of regulatory T cells in long-lasting Graves disease. Library construction for TCR beta used iRepertoire HTBI primers and Arm-PCR of CDR3 regions. Study processing details: Samples collectively showed more than 55 TRBV and more than 11 TRBJ segments. Each CDR3 protein is one row after TCRdb ran MiXCR on the multiplex PCR reads. TCRdb's processing, not the authors', yielded these V and J calls. Altogether fewer than 350,000 distinct CDR3 sequences are present, 15% to 20% being singletons, with the ten largest covering about 39%. Time point in this sample: newly diagnosed GD, antithyroid drugs for less than 3 months. Construction of the TCR library relied on RNA isolated from PBMCs. The receptor was derived from a female donor with Graves disease. The sample was peripheral blood mononuclear cells (PBMCs), taken at new diagnosis, from a patient treated with antithyroid drugs.

The CDR3: CASSSPPTGLNTGELFF. The CDR3 DNA sequence: TGTGCCAGCAGTTCCCCCCCGACAGGGCTAAACACCGGGGAGCTGTTTTTT. This chain joins TRBV28 and TRBJ2-2; 7 positions agree with TRBD1. CDR1 is MDHEN and CDR2 is SYDVKM in the germline V gene. This CDR3 is 17 amino acids long. The V and J ends lost 4 bases and 2 bases, in that order; junction bases with no gene match: 10.